This T cell receptor beta chain was documented in a study of technical replicates of blood from several donors (dated by TCRdb to 2016 to 2017). As encoded in the germline V gene, CDR1 is SGHRS while CDR2 is YFSETQ. The CDR3 runs 17 residues from the cysteine to the phenylalanine. Just CDR3 DNA is preserved here, 51 bases in frame from base 1. Here V drops 5 bases and J drops 5 bases, and the junction holds 9 bases not matched to any gene. The method behind the library was the immunoSEQ multiplex PCR assay. TCRdb holds this immuneACCESS table with in-frame rearrangements only. Some clones are missing; in checked studies, unresolved V genes explain under half, and the rest has no known cause. The sample has around 80,000 clones on record, roughly 94% of them singletons. Roughly 0.38% of the sample goes to the ten largest clones. A remark on this clone: It has no known antigen specificity. Per-base qualities were not stored, and no clone one base away is much larger.

Specimen: T cells isolated from PBMCs. The chain uses TRBV5-1 and TRBJ2-1; 14 central nucleotides agree with TRBD2. This receptor was obtained from a human donor in good health. The CDR3 sequence is CASSKRLAGGLNNEQFF. The nucleotides read TGCGCCAGCAGTAAAAGACTAGCGGGAGGGCTGAACAATGAGCAGTTCTTC. The full variable domain, with segments outside the CDR3 supplied by the reference TRBV5-1 and TRBJ2-1 proteins, appears as KAGVTQTPRYLIKTRGQQVTLSCSPISGHRSVSWYQQTPGQGLQFLFEYFSETQRNKGNFPGRFSGRQFSNSRSEMNVSTLELGDSALYLCASSKRLAGGLNNEQFFGPGTRLTVL.